This T cell receptor beta chain was obtained from a study of cytomegalovirus exposure and HLA in healthy donors. The PCR was carried out with 60 Vbeta primers and 13 Jbeta primers. Generated by immunoSEQ multiplex PCR, the TCRdb table keeps only in-frame clones and is missing some. Of about 93,000 clones listed, 78% are singletons. Germline values: CDR1 LGHNA, CDR2 YSLEER. The V gene end was trimmed by 4 bases and the J gene end by 4 bases; junction bases not matched to a gene: 8. The CDR3 length is 16 residues. The receptor comes from a woman in her thirties or forties in good health and CMV-seronegative. The sequenced material came from PBMCs. V usage is TRBV4-3 and J usage is TRBJ2-1; 9 nucleotides align to TRBD2. The CDR3 nucleotides are TGCGCCAGCAGCCTAGAAGGCGGGAGGGGATACAATGAGCAGTTCTTC. This translates into CASSLEGGRGYNEQFF.